This TCR beta chain is from a study of OX40 agonist ivuxolimab in advanced cancers. Study-level background: Ivuxolimab was an agonistic, fully human IgG2 monoclonal antibody directed against OX40 (CD134), a costimulatory receptor. Intravenous ivuxolimab was administered to patients every 2 weeks at six dose levels: 0.01, 0.1, 0.3, 1.5, 3 and 10 mg/kg. Of the approximately 54 patients in dose escalation, about 20 had hepatocellular carcinoma, some 15 had melanoma, 9 had renal cell carcinoma and 9 had head and neck cancer. In the dose-escalation cohort, roughly 80% of patients were male, and the mean age was around 60 years, with a range of about 23 to 85. Patients were allowed to have had prior anti-PD-1, anti-PD-L1 or anti-CTLA-4 therapy, and approximately 41% of the dose-escalation patients had previously received checkpoint inhibitors. Partial responses occurred in three dose-escalation patients: two with cutaneous melanoma and one with hepatocellular carcinoma. The point of sequencing TCRbeta in the periphery was to test whether ivuxolimab changed TCR sequence diversity and drove clonal T-cell expansion. The paper describes the monotherapy dose-escalation part (N of about 52 patients) of the phase I trial of ivuxolimab.

Genomic DNA was extracted from sorted cells for sequencing of the TCRbeta CDR3 region. The immunoSEQ Assay was used to sequence the TCRbeta CDR3 regions. Drawn from immuneACCESS, this table holds only the in-frame rearrangements with V and J called that TCRdb kept. Clones are partly lost; checked studies trace under half to an unresolved V gene and leave the rest unexplained. The sample table shows over 65,000 clones, and roughly 80% are seen once. About 0.4% of the sample comes from the top ten. The study at large found these results: The antigen specificity of the peripheral T cells that underwent clonal expansion was not determined. In partial responders in the 0.1-3.0 mg/kg groups, normalized peripheral clonal expansion was found to be among the lowest, especially among CD8+ T cells. Low levels of normalized T-cell clonal expansion were also shown by some nonresponding patients. At doses of 0.1 to 3.0 mg/kg, clonal expansion of both CD4+ and CD8+ blood T cells was observed from baseline to week 6. After ivuxolimab, more expanded clones were found on average in CD8+ T cells than in CD4+ T cells.

To note about this clone: Its antigen remains undetermined. Base quality data are lacking; no much larger clone is found one base away.

The CDR3 holds 12 amino acids from the cysteine to the phenylalanine. Of all the DNA, just the CDR3 is kept, 36 bases in frame from base 1. Deletion took 4 bases off V and 6 bases off J, with a span of 9 bases between the germline ends. CDR1 and CDR2 were assigned from the germline V gene as MDHEN and SYDVKM. Patients with a history of autoimmune disease or receiving systemic immunosuppression were excluded from the trial. Peripheral blood for TCR sequencing was collected from all dose cohorts at baseline, on cycle 4 day 1, and on cycle 7 day 1. Samples were obtained from an open-label, multicenter, first-in-human phase I dose-escalation trial of ivuxolimab. Adults with locally advanced or metastatic melanoma, renal cell, hepatocellular, or head and neck squamous cell carcinoma were enrolled in the trial. Before TCR sequencing, CD4+ T cells and CD8+ T cells from peripheral blood were sorted into separate populations.

The material was CD4+ or CD8+ T cells sorted from blood, obtained in a trial of the OX40 agonist ivuxolimab. The clonotype was recovered from an adult with an advanced solid tumor such as melanoma, head and neck, liver or kidney cancer. The chain links TRBV28 with TRBJ1-2, with the D gene call left open. The DNA sequence is given as TGTGCCAGCAGTTCCTCCCCGGATGGCTACACCTTC. The encoded protein is CASSSSPDGYTF.